These 20 T cell receptor beta chains originate from one sample sequenced in a study of blood T cell repertoires in COVID-19. Some clones are missing from TCRdb's copy, which holds only in-frame ones; the method was immunoSEQ multiplex PCR. The sample yields more than 100,000 clones, approximately 84% seen once. The sample comprised peripheral blood. The source is a human donor in a cohort sampled during active COVID-19.

The sample holds a few counts of this clone. This sequence joins TRBV7-9 and TRBJ2-3; 7 bases are a match to TRBD2. Germline CDR1 SEHNR, CDR2 FQNEAQ (reference sequence). V lost 5 bases and J lost 0; bases outside the gene matches: 5. This CDR3 contains 15 residues. The CDR3 bases are TGTGCCAGCAGCCCAGCGGGACCTAGCACAGATACGCAGTATTTT. As protein: CASSPAGPSTDTQYF.

The J gene is TRBJ2-1, the V gene TRBV27, with TRBD2 identical over 14 bases. The CDR3 is 16 residues long. J lost 4 bases, V lost 6 bases, and 5 bases had no gene match. The germline V gene encodes CDR1 MNHEY and CDR2 SMNVEV (reference sequence). The CDR3 sequence is CASSRGTSGGYNEQFF. CDR3 sequence (DNA): TGTGCCAGCAGCAGGGGGACTAGCGGGGGATACAATGAGCAGTTCTTC.

This clone was recorded once. The chain couples TRBV29-1 to TRBJ1-2; perhaps TRBD1 as D (5 bases). Germline V gives CDR1 SQVTM, CDR2 ANQGSEA. CDR3 size: 14 residues. The V end lost 7 bases, the J end lost 7 bases, and 22 bases lay between the germline ends. This CDR3 is CSAQGGRTHSGYTF. CDR3 bases: TGCAGCGCCCAGGGCGGCAGGACCCATAGTGGCTACACCTTC.

The V gene is TRBV6-5, the J gene TRBJ2-3, with D possibly matching TRBD2 (6 bases). The CDR3 has 14 residues. V was trimmed by 5 bases and J by 4 bases, leaving 13 bases between them. Germline CDR1 and CDR2: MNHEY and SVGAGI. In DNA form, the CDR3 reads TGTGCCAGCAGTCACCTCCGGGAGTCAGATACGCAGTATTTT. Residues: CASSHLRESDTQYF.

The genes are TRBV6-5 and TRBJ1-2; 7 positions agree with TRBD1. Germline V CDR1 and CDR2: MNHEY, SVGAGI. V lost 1 base and J lost 8; bases outside the gene matches: 10. The CDR3 has 15 residues. CDR3: CASSYWDSRPRGYTF. As DNA, the CDR3 is TGTGCCAGCAGTTACTGGGACAGCCGTCCGCGGGGCTACACCTTC.

The chain couples TRBV7-9 to TRBJ2-2, with TRBD1 matching 10 bases. Unmatched junction bases numbered 7, after V lost 5 bases and J lost 4 bases. The CDR3 totals 16 residues. The germline gives CDR1 SEHNR, CDR2 FQNEAQ (reference sequence). CDR3 residues: CASSPWTGGITGELFF. CDR3 coding DNA: TGTGCCAGCAGCCCCTGGACAGGGGGAATCACCGGGGAGCTGTTTTTT.

The rearrangement links TRBV6-6 to TRBJ2-1; D is uncertain. Between the trimmed V and J ends, which lost 6 bases and 0 bases, there was a span of 15 bases. Germline V gene data show CDR1 as MNHNY and CDR2 as SVGAGI (reference sequence). This CDR3 is 16 amino acids long. CDR3: CASREPSQSSYNEQFF. The CDR3 DNA is TGTGCCAGCAGGGAGCCGTCCCAGAGCTCCTACAATGAGCAGTTCTTC.

The V and J genes are TRBV27 and TRBJ2-1; TRBD2 matches at 8 bases. V trimming: 4 bases; J trimming: 9 bases; junction bases outside the gene matches: 8. This CDR3 is built from 14 residues. Germline V gene sequence: CDR1 MNHEY, CDR2 SMNVEV (reference sequence). The CDR3 loop is CASSYSGSVVEQFF. The CDR3 coding sequence is TGTGCCAGCAGTTACAGCGGGAGTGTGGTTGAGCAGTTCTTC.

The rearrangement joins TRBV5-1 to TRBJ2-1, with 11 bases matching TRBD2. CDR3 length: 19 amino acids. Germline CDR1 and CDR2: SGHRS and YFSETQ. The J segment lost 7 bases and the V segment lost 0 bases, leaving 15 bases of the junction unmatched. Here the CDR3 DNA reads TGCGCCAGCAGCTTGGGACTAGCGGGGTGGTCTCGGGAAGATAATGAGCAGTTCTTC. It encodes CASSLGLAGWSREDNEQFF. Together with reference TRBV5-1 and TRBJ2-1, the CDR3 gives the full variable domain: KAGVTQTPRYLIKTRGQQVTLSCSPISGHRSVSWYQQTPGQGLQFLFEYFSETQRNKGNFPGRFSGRQFSNSRSEMNVSTLELGDSALYLCASSLGLAGWSREDNEQFFGPGTRLTVL.

The CDR3 DNA sequence: TGTGCCAGCTCACCACCGCTTTTAGAGGGCGAGCAGTACTTC. Translated: CASSPPLLEGEQYF. The chain recombines TRBV18 with TRBJ2-7; possibly TRBD2 for D (5 bases). Trimming shortened V by 0 bases and J by 6 bases, and 12 bases separated the two germline ends. Per the germline V gene, CDR1 is KGHSH and CDR2 is LQKENI. This CDR3 region has 14 residues. Using reference TRBV18 and TRBJ2-7 for the parts outside the CDR3, the full variable domain is NAGVMQNPRHLVRRRGQEARLRCSPMKGHSHVYWYRQLPEEGLKFMVYLQKENIIDESGMPKERFSAEFPKEGPSILRIQQVVRGDSAAYFCASSPPLLEGEQYFGPGTRLTVT.

The J gene is TRBJ2-7, the V gene TRBV19, with D perhaps matching TRBD2 (5 bases). V was cut by 3 bases and J by 0 bases, with 15 bases left in between. Germline V lookup: CDR1 LNHDA, CDR2 SQIVND (reference sequence). CDR3 length equals 16 residues. The CDR3 nucleotides are TGTGCCAGTAGTATGATCAGCGGAAGTGACTCCTACGAGCAGTACTTC. Translating it yields CASSMISGSDSYEQYF.

This chain links TRBV18 with TRBJ2-3, with 10 bases that match TRBD1. Unmatched junction bases numbered 2, after V lost 6 bases and J lost 5 bases. The germline CDR1 and CDR2 sequences are KGHSH and LQKENI. This CDR3 comprises 13 residues. As DNA, the CDR3 is TGTGCCAGCTCCGGGACAGGGGAAGATACGCAGTATTTT. It encodes CASSGTGEDTQYF.

The chain couples TRBV13 to TRBJ2-7, with TRBD2 identical over 11 bases. V lost 0 bases and J lost 2; bases outside the gene matches: 0. This CDR3 comprises 15 residues. The germline V gene encodes CDR1 PRHDT and CDR2 FYEKMQ (reference sequence). Written as DNA, the CDR3 is TGTGCCAGCAGCTTAGGGACTAGCGGGACCTACGAGCAGTACTTC. Translating it yields CASSLGTSGTYEQYF.

The gene calls are TRBV7-6 and TRBJ2-7, with TRBD2 matching over 9 bases. V gave up 0 bases and J gave up 6 bases; unmatched junction bases: 12. There are 17 residues in the CDR3. Per germline, CDR1 SGHVS and CDR2 FNYEAQ. The CDR3 protein is CASSLASASGAPREQYF. The CDR3, as DNA: TGTGCCAGCAGCTTAGCGTCAGCTAGCGGGGCCCCACGCGAGCAGTACTTC.

This rearrangement joins TRBV5-1 to TRBJ1-1; D perhaps matches TRBD1 (5 bases). Per germline, CDR1 SGHRS and CDR2 YFSETQ. The ends were cut back, 3 bases at V and 4 bases at J, with 10 bases in the middle. The CDR3 sequence is 13 residues long. The CDR3 DNA reads TGCGCCAGCAGCTCCCGGGGGGGCACTGAAGCTTTCTTT. As protein: CASSSRGGTEAFF.

The chain employs TRBV5-1 and TRBJ2-2, with 12 bases matching TRBD1. The CDR3 runs to 15 residues. CDR1 is SGHRS, CDR2 YFSETQ, per germline. After removal of 4 bases from V and 7 bases from J, the junction contained 5 bases not matched to a gene. CDR3 coding DNA: TGCGCCAGCAGCATCGGGACAGGGGGCATCGGGGAGCTGTTTTTT. Amino acids: CASSIGTGGIGELFF. The complete variable domain, with remaining parts taken from reference TRBV5-1 and TRBJ2-2, reads KAGVTQTPRYLIKTRGQQVTLSCSPISGHRSVSWYQQTPGQGLQFLFEYFSETQRNKGNFPGRFSGRQFSNSRSEMNVSTLELGDSALYLCASSIGTGGIGELFFGEGSRLTVL.

On this clone itself: One junction end does not reproduce the germline sequence, and a read error may be involved. The chain has TRBV13 and TRBJ2-7; D is perhaps TRBD2 (8 bases). This CDR3 contains 16 residues. The germline V gene has CDR1 PRHDT and CDR2 FYEKMQ (reference sequence). The CDR3 nucleotides are TGTGCCAGCAGCCTAGGGGGCGGGAGGTTGTCCTACGAGCAGTACTTC. Amino acids: CASSLGGGRLSYEQYF.

This CDR3 reads CASTPLPTDNEQFF. In DNA form, the CDR3 reads TGTGCCAGCACCCCCTTGCCGACAGATAATGAGCAGTTCTTC. The chain couples TRBV27 to TRBJ2-1, with D tentatively TRBD1 (5 bases). The CDR3 covers 14 residues. V lost 7 bases and J 7 bases, leaving 17 bases between the germline ends. Germline CDR1 is MNHEY and CDR2 is SMNVEV (reference sequence).

The V and J genes are TRBV5-1 and TRBJ2-3; 13 bases match TRBD2. The germline gives CDR1 SGHRS, CDR2 YFSETQ. After removal of 4 bases from V and 4 bases from J, the junction contained 6 bases not matched to a gene. The CDR3 extends over 16 amino acids. DNA for the CDR3: TGCGCCAGCAGCCCGACTAGCGGGAGGTTCGCAGATACGCAGTATTTT. Protein: CASSPTSGRFADTQYF.

The genes are TRBV28 and TRBJ1-1, with a possible D match to TRBD1 (6 bases). Trimming took off 6 bases at V and 3 bases at J, with 14 bases between the two ends. The CDR3 has 14 residues. CDR1 MDHEN and CDR2 SYDVKM come from the germline V gene. Here the CDR3 reads CASSLLAGDTEAFF. For the CDR3, the DNA is TGTGCCAGCAGCCTCCTGGCAGGGGACACTGAAGCTTTCTTT.